The 2 T cell receptor beta chains presented below share a single source sample, sequenced in a study of technical replicates of blood from a handful of donors. Some clones are missing from TCRdb's copy, which holds only in-frame ones; the method was immunoSEQ multiplex PCR. Of about 84,000 clones in the sample, roughly 90% were seen once. The sequenced sample was T cells isolated from PBMCs. The receptor source for this set is a human donor in good health.

This sequence joins TRBV9 and TRBJ1-4; a possible D gene is TRBD1 (6 bases). The CDR3 length is 15 residues. V dropped 0 bases and J dropped 6 bases, with 12 bases sitting between them. Germline lookup yields CDR1 SGDLS and CDR2 YYNGEE. CDR3 nucleotide sequence: TGTGCCAGCAGCGTAGGCCCAGGGGAGCATGAAAAACTGTTTTTT. As protein: CASSVGPGEHEKLFF.

The rearrangement links TRBV6-5 to TRBJ1-6; D gene unclear. The CDR3 runs to 16 residues. Deletions cut 0 bases from V and 7 bases from J, with 13 bases between. Germline values: CDR1 MNHEY, CDR2 SVGAGI. CDR3 amino acids: CASSYSREQLNSPLHF. The CDR3 DNA sequence: TGTGCCAGCAGTTACTCGAGGGAACAATTGAATTCACCCCTCCACTTT.